What follows is one T cell receptor beta chain and its context. The table lists this clonotype with a few counts. Its antigen is not yet known. Nothing much larger sits one base from this clone, and base qualities are not available. The library was generated by PCR. The sequencing machine was an Illumina HiSeq 2500. TCR libraries were prepared with molecular barcoding, using unique molecular identifiers to normalize TCRbeta repertoire quantification. The raw public reads went through TCRdb reprocessing: fastp at Q25, MiXCR clone calling, in-frame beta chains kept. CDR3 protein sequences are deduplicated, and each keeps its most common genes and DNA. Present in this sample are 250,000 to 400,000 distinct CDR3 sequences, approximately 23% of which were seen just once. The biggest ten clones account for approximately 10% of the sample. The treatment or condition label, read with the paper, signifies: allogeneic hematopoietic cell transplantation with graft depleted of TCRalphabeta T cells and CD19 B cells. The transplant recipients were children given TCRalphabeta/CD19-depleted allogeneic hematopoietic cell grafts.

This sample stems from a study of T-cell reconstitution after alpha-beta-depleted transplantation in children (TCRdb year 2016). For the study in its entirety: The study quantitatively tracked T-cell immune reconstitution after TCRalphabeta/CD19-depleted allogeneic hematopoietic cell transplantation in children using TCR repertoire profiling.

What the study reported, not specific to this receptor: In some patients, the high TCRbeta diversity seen at day 60 was put down to recipient T cells and intrathymic progenitors that had survived conditioning. Over the following months the frequencies of hyperexpanded clones went down, and after one year T-cell counts and TCRbeta diversity were mostly credited to newly produced T cells. About two months after transplant, the apparently early recovery of alphabetaT-cell counts reportedly depended on just several hundred clones that had expanded rapidly and came from non-depleted graft cells.

The germline V gene specifies SGHRS as CDR1 and YFSETQ as CDR2. The CDR3 holds 14 amino acids from the cysteine to the phenylalanine. Here the CDR3 DNA is all that survives: 42 bases in frame from base 1. V and J lose 1 base and 3 bases, and a span of 10 bases separates them. The chain couples TRBV5-1 to TRBJ2-5; possibly the D gene is TRBD1, per 5 matching bases. Sample: PBMCs, mostly from graft donor cells, taken 180 days after TCRalphabeta/CD19-depleted stem cell transplant. This TCR was recovered from a male patient aged 5 to 17 who had a stem cell transplant for acute lymphoblastic leukemia, so the T cells may come from the graft donor. The CDR3 protein: CASSLWAGKETQYF. The DNA sequence reads TGCGCCAGCAGCTTGTGGGCAGGGAAAGAGACCCAGTACTTC.